The present TCR beta chain was sequenced within a study of response to subunit inactivated influenza vaccine. Regarding the study as a whole: The study's authors posited that every seasonal influenza vaccination enlists few new T cells.

TCRdb called the RT-PCR reads again in MiXCR, with one record for every CDR3 protein. The repertoire holds hundreds of thousands of distinct CDR3 sequences, approximately 7.7% seen once, with under 15% in the top ten. Trimming took off 5 bases at V and 14 bases at J, with 19 bases between the two ends. The CDR3 sequence is 14 residues long. This clonotype was seen ten or more times. Its antigen is unidentified. The gene calls are TRBV12-3 or TRBV12-4 and TRBJ1-6; weak D call: TRBD1 (5 bases). The source material was PBMCs from blood, sampled around 2 years after vaccination. This TCR was sampled from a man between 50 and 75 years old who received an inactivated influenza vaccine. The CDR3, as DNA: TGTGCCAGCAGTCCCGGCCAAGGGGCTCCGGCCCTCCACTTT. Protein product: CASSPGQGAPALHF.